This entry is about one T cell receptor beta chain. Other DNA sequences in this sample translate to the same CDR3. The data originate from a study of shared clonotypes between healthy human individuals. Germline CDR1 LNHDA, CDR2 SQIVND (reference sequence). The CDR3 covers 12 residues. Between the trimmed V and J ends, which lost 4 bases and 8 bases, there was a span of 11 bases. Assay used: immunoSEQ multiplex PCR; TCRdb lists only in-frame clones, some missing. The sample consists of a few million clones, over 90% of them appearing once. The clonotype comes from a man aged 18 to 29 in good health. Some clones in this sample may be carry-over from other donors' samples. The source material was naive CD4+ T cells from PBMCs. Described subset: CD45RA+ positively selected. The chain links TRBV19 to TRBJ1-2; no firm D call. The DNA of the CDR3 is TGTGCCAGTAGTACTACCGGGTACGGCTACACCTTC. Translation: CASSTTGYGYTF.